These 21 T cell receptor beta chains came from one sample sequenced in a study of blood T cell repertoires in COVID-19 (dated by TCRdb to between 2020 and 2021). Libraries came from the immunoSEQ multiplex PCR assay. TCRdb stores this immuneACCESS table with in-frame sequences only. Part of the clones is absent; in the studies checked, under half of the shortfall reflects unresolved V genes, and no reason is known for the rest. Recorded for this sample are 250,000 or so clones; more than 75% of them occurred a single time. The top ten clones comprise over 1.5% of the sample. The sequenced sample was PBMCs or T cells enriched from blood (not recorded which). The source is a man aged 40-50 years who had recovered from COVID-19.

The CDR3, as DNA: TGCGCCAGCAGCAATGGCCGGGACAGGATTGCCTACGAGCAGTACTTC. It translates to CASSNGRDRIAYEQYF. J is TRBJ2-7 and V is TRBV5-1; 8 nucleotides line up with TRBD1. CDR1 and CDR2 (germline): SGHRS, YFSETQ. This CDR3 has 16 amino acids. The trim removed 4 bases at V and 2 bases at J, leaving 11 bases unmatched.

V usage is TRBV6-5 and J usage is TRBJ2-1, with 9 nucleotides matching TRBD2. CDR1 MNHEY and CDR2 SVGAGI come from the germline V gene. CDR3 length: 15 residues. The trim removed 6 bases at V and 4 bases at J, leaving 7 bases unmatched. The CDR3 sequence is CASRRERGAYNEQFF. The DNA of the CDR3 is TGTGCCAGCAGGAGAGAGCGGGGGGCATACAATGAGCAGTTCTTC.

This sequence joins TRBV19 and TRBJ1-5, with no clear D. The germline CDR1 and CDR2 sequences are LNHDA and SQIVND (reference sequence). Trimming stripped 5 bases from V and 0 bases from J, with 8 bases between. This CDR3 has 14 amino acids. The CDR3 is CASSPTSSNQPQHF. In nucleotides, the CDR3 is TGTGCCAGTAGTCCCACTAGTAGCAATCAGCCCCAGCATTTT.

The chain couples TRBV29-1 to TRBJ2-7, with 7 nucleotides matching TRBD2. Germline CDR1 reads SQVTM; CDR2 reads ANQGSEA. Germline trimming cut 6 bases from V and 0 bases from J; bases unmatched to any gene: 5. There are 13 residues in the CDR3. The CDR3 reads CSVSLADSYEQYF. Written as DNA, the CDR3 is TGCAGCGTCTCTCTAGCGGACTCCTACGAGCAGTACTTC.

The chain uses TRBV12-3 or TRBV12-4 and TRBJ1-4; D unclear. The V end lost 6 bases, the J end lost 6 bases, and 11 bases lay between the germline ends. The CDR3 covers 13 residues. The CDR3 protein is CASSGWKDEKLFF. In DNA, the CDR3 is TGTGCCAGCAGCGGGTGGAAGGATGAAAAACTGTTTTTT.

The chain links TRBV4-1 to TRBJ2-3, with TRBD2 matching 8 bases. Germline V CDR1 and CDR2: MGHRA, YSYEKL. The CDR3 loop spans 16 amino acids. With 0 bases clipped from V and 4 bases from J, the junction kept 6 bases outside the gene matches. The DNA of the CDR3 is TGCGCCAGCAGCCAAGAACCCGGGAGGGGTGCAGATACGCAGTATTTT. Its translation: CASSQEPGRGADTQYF.

For this clone: This sample also contains other DNA sequences that code for the same CDR3. The chain has TRBV7-9 and TRBJ1-1; TRBD1 matches at 8 bases. The CDR3 extends over 13 amino acids. After removal of 5 bases from V and 6 bases from J, the junction contained 5 bases not matched to a gene. Germline V lookup: CDR1 SEHNR, CDR2 FQNEAQ (reference sequence). The DNA for the CDR3 is TGTGCCAGCAGCCCCAGGACAGGGCCTGAAGCTTTCTTT. It encodes CASSPRTGPEAFF.

The genes are TRBV27 and TRBJ2-7; TRBD1 matches at 9 bases. With 4 bases clipped from V and 2 bases from J, the junction kept 18 bases outside the gene matches. This CDR3 is 19 amino acids long. Germline V CDR1 and CDR2: MNHEY, SMNVEV (reference sequence). The CDR3 protein is CASSSASGTGIFNTYEQYF. Written as DNA, the CDR3 is TGTGCCAGCAGTTCCGCCTCCGGGACAGGGATCTTCAACACCTACGAGCAGTACTTC.

This chain joins TRBV5-1 and TRBJ2-1; D call uncertain. This CDR3 contains 15 residues. Germline V gene sequence: CDR1 SGHRS, CDR2 YFSETQ. V lost 4 bases, J lost 5 bases, and 16 bases lay in between. This CDR3 reads CASSLTPPEDNEQFF. The DNA for the CDR3 is TGCGCCAGCAGCCTGACACCACCTGAAGACAATGAGCAGTTCTTC.

The chain carries TRBV28 and TRBJ2-1, with 8 bases identical to TRBD1. The CDR3 totals 16 residues. Germline V CDR1 and CDR2: MDHEN, SYDVKM. V lost 3 bases and J lost 1; bases outside the gene matches: 5. The CDR3 protein is CASSLFGQGSYNEQFF. CDR3 nucleotides: TGTGCCAGCAGTTTGTTTGGACAGGGTTCCTACAATGAGCAGTTCTTC.

J is TRBJ2-5 and V is TRBV27; D possibly corresponds to TRBD1 (6 bases). Germline CDR1 and CDR2: MNHEY and SMNVEV (reference sequence). This CDR3 has 14 amino acids. V was clipped by 3 bases and J by 0 bases, with 8 bases between them. The CDR3 coding sequence is TGTGCCAGCAGTTTTAGGGACAACCAAGAGACCCAGTACTTC. The encoded protein is CASSFRDNQETQYF.

The chain is built from TRBV3-1 (or the pseudogene TRBV3-2) and TRBJ2-1, with D uncertain. The CDR3 runs 14 residues. The V end was cut by 0 bases, the J end by 6 bases, with 9 bases between. Germline V gene sequence: CDR1 LGHDT, CDR2 YNNKEL (reference sequence). DNA for the CDR3: TGTGCCAGCAGCCAAGAAATTAATGTCAATGAGCAGTTCTTC. This codes for CASSQEINVNEQFF.

Only one count was recorded for this clone. The V call is TRBV10-3, the J call TRBJ1-2; tentative D call: TRBD1 (6 bases). Per the germline V gene, CDR1 is ENHRY and CDR2 is SYGVKD. Trimming left V 4 bases short and J 2 bases short, with 8 bases between. This CDR3 has 13 amino acids. The CDR3 DNA is TGTGCCATCAGTGTAGGGGGAAACTATGGCTACACCTTC. It specifies CAISVGGNYGYTF.

The chain combines TRBV19 with TRBJ2-3; 11 nucleotides agree with TRBD2. Unmatched junction bases numbered 6, after V lost 7 bases and J lost 3 bases. The length of the CDR3 is 15 residues. Germline CDR1 and CDR2: LNHDA and SQIVND (reference sequence). As DNA, the CDR3 is TGTGCCAGTACCATACTAGCGGGAGATACAGATACGCAGTATTTT. Amino acids: CASTILAGDTDTQYF.

The gene calls are TRBV29-1 and TRBJ1-2; 7 bases match TRBD1. Germline values: CDR1 SQVTM, CDR2 ANQGSEA. This CDR3 spans 13 amino acids. The trim removed 7 bases at V and 4 bases at J, leaving 9 bases unmatched. The DNA of the CDR3 is TGCAGCGCGAACAGGGGAGGCGGCTATGGCTACACCTTC. This encodes CSANRGGGYGYTF.

This rearrangement joins TRBV7-9 to TRBJ1-3; 7 bases align to TRBD1. V shed 1 base, J shed 1 base, and the junction held 4 bases outside the gene matches. The CDR3 is made up of 16 amino acids. CDR1 and CDR2 from the germline V gene are SEHNR and FQNEAQ (reference sequence). DNA of the CDR3: TGTGCCAGCAGCTTAGTAGGGGGCCGATCTGGAAACACCATATATTTT. Its translation is CASSLVGGRSGNTIYF. The full variable domain, completed using reference TRBV7-9 and TRBJ1-3, is DTGVSQNPRHKITKRGQNVTFRCDPISEHNRLYWYRQTLGQGPEFLTYFQNEAQLEKSRLLSDRFSAERPKGSFSTLEIQRTEQGDSAMYLCASSLVGGRSGNTIYFGEGSWLTVV.

The V gene is TRBV6-2 or TRBV6-3, the J gene TRBJ1-2; D perhaps matches TRBD1 (6 bases). Deletions cut 4 bases from V and 2 bases from J, with 8 bases between. CDR3 length equals 13 residues. The germline gives CDR1 MNHEY, CDR2 SVGEGT. In DNA form, the CDR3 reads TGTGCCAGCAGTTCCGACAGGAACTATGGCTACACCTTC. It is translated as CASSSDRNYGYTF.

V gene TRBV5-6 combines with J gene TRBJ2-7; 8 positions agree with TRBD1. V was clipped by 4 bases and J by 6 bases; unmatched bases: 9. The CDR3 sequence is 14 residues long. The germline CDR1 and CDR2 sequences are SGHDT and YYEEEE. CDR3 DNA: TGTGCCAGCAGCACAGGACAGGGATTGGTCGAGCAGTACTTC. Its protein is CASSTGQGLVEQYF.

The chain is built from TRBV5-6 and TRBJ2-5, with D maybe TRBD2 (6 bases). The CDR3 is 16 residues long. V lost 3 bases and J lost 0, with 15 bases in between. Germline CDR1 reads SGHDT; CDR2 reads YYEEEE. CDR3 loop: CASSWVRGDYQETQYF. DNA for the CDR3: TGTGCCAGCAGCTGGGTGCGGGGAGACTACCAAGAGACCCAGTACTTC.

This clone turned up a few times. The gene calls are TRBV19 and TRBJ2-7, with D tentatively TRBD2 (6 bases). CDR3 length: 15 amino acids. The V gene's germline CDR1 is LNHDA and CDR2 SQIVND (reference sequence). V lost 5 bases, J lost 0 bases, and 14 bases lay in between. CDR3 sequence reads: CASSSGVQSSYEQYF. The DNA of the CDR3 is TGTGCCAGTAGTTCGGGAGTGCAGAGCTCCTACGAGCAGTACTTC.

The V and J genes are TRBV4-1 and TRBJ1-1, with a tentative D call TRBD1 (5 bases). CDR1 and CDR2 from the germline V gene are MGHRA and YSYEKL. The CDR3 runs to 15 residues. The V and J ends lost 3 bases and 1 base respectively, with 12 bases between them. CDR3 residues: CASSQEQATNTEAFF. As DNA, the CDR3 is TGCGCCAGCAGCCAGGAACAGGCCACGAACACTGAAGCTTTCTTT.